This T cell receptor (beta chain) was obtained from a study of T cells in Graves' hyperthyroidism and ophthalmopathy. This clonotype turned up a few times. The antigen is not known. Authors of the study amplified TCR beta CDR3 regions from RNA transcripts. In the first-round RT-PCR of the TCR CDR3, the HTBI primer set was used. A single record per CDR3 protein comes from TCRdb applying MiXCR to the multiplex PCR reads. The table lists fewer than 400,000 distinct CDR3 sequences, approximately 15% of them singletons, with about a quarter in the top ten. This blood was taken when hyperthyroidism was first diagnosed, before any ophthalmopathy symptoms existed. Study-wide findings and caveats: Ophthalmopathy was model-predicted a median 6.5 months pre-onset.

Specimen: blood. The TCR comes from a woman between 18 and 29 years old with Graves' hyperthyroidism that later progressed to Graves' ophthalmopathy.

This chain's CDR3 is CASSQGLALAYEQYF. The CDR3 DNA reads as TGTGCCAGCAGCCAGGGACTAGCGTTAGCCTACGAGCAGTACTTC. The chain joins TRBV5-8 to TRBJ2-7, with TRBD2 identical over 10 bases. The CDR3 consists of 15 residues. V shed 4 bases, J shed 2 bases, and the junction held 6 bases outside the gene matches. The germline V gene encodes CDR1 SGHTS and CDR2 YDEGEE.